Included here is one T cell receptor (beta chain) sequence, with context. Antigen unknown. The data derive from a study of blood T cells in healthy people across ages. Whole-study results and caveats: More naive CD4+ cells and higher diversity were found in long-lived than in aged donors.

A sample-barcoded 5' primer and a J-beta primer mix were used in a second PCR of about 6 to 11 cycles. Every cDNA molecule carried a tag from a template-switch adaptor bearing 12 random nucleotides. Every sample returned 3 million or more CDR3-containing paired-end reads. TCRdb called the 5' RACE reads again in MiXCR, with one record for every CDR3 protein. The sample lists over 1,500,000 distinct CDR3 sequences, just under 50% occurring once. This CDR3 is built from 13 residues. Per germline, CDR1 DFQATT and CDR2 SNEGSKA (reference sequence). The clonotype was recovered from a woman between 35 and 50 years old in good health. V and J are TRBV20-1 and TRBJ2-4; tentative D call: TRBD2 (6 bases). Judging by the DNA end, TRBJ2-5 fits better; the J call may be wrong. Sequences were obtained from blood. CDR3 residues: CSAPSQGGETQYF. The DNA of the CDR3 is TGCAGTGCCCCATCGCAGGGAGGAGAGACCCAGTACTTC.